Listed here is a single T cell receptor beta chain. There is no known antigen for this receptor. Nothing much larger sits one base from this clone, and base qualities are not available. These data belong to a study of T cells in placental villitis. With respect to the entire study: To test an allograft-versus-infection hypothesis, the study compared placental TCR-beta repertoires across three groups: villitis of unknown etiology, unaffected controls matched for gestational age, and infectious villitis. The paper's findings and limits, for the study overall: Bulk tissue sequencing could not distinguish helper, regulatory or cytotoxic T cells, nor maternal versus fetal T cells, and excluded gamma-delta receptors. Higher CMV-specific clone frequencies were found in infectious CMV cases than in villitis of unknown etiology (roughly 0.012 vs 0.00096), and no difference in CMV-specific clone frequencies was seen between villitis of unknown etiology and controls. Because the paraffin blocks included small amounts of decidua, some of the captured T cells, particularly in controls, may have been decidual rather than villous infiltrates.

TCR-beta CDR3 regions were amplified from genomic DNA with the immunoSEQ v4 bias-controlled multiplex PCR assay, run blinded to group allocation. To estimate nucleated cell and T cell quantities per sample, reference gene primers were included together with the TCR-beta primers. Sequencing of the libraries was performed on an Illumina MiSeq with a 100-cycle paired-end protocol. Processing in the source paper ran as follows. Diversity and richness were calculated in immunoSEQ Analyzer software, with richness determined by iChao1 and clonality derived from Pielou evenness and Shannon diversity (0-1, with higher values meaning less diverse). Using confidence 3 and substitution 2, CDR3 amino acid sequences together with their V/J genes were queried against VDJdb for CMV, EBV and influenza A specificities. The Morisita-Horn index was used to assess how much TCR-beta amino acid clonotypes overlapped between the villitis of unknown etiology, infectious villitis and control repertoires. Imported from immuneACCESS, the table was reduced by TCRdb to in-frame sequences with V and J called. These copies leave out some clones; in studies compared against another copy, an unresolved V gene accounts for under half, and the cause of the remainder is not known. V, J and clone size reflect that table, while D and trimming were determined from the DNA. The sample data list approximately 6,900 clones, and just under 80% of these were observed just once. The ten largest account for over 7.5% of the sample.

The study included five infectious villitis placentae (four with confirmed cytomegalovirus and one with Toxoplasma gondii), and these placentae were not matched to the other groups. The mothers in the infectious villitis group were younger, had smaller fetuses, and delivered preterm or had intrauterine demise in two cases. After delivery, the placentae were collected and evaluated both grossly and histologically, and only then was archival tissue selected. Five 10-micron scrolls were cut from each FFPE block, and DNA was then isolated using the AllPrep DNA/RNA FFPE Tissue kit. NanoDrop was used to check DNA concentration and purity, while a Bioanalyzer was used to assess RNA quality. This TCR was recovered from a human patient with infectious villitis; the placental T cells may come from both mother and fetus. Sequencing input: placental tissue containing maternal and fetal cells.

The base sequence is TGTGCCAGCAGGATTCATGGACAGATAAAGCGGAGAGGGGAAAACATTCAGTACTTC. The encoded protein is CASRIHGQIKRRGENIQYF. In this chain, TRBV7-6 is recombined with TRBJ2-4, and possibly TRBD1, on 6 matching bases. The CDR3 numbers 19 residues from cysteine through phenylalanine. Only the CDR3 portion is preserved as DNA: 57 bases, with reading frame beginning at the first base. Deletion took 6 bases off V and 5 bases off J, with a span of 29 bases between the germline ends. CDR1 and CDR2, per the germline V gene, are SGHVS and FNYEAQ.